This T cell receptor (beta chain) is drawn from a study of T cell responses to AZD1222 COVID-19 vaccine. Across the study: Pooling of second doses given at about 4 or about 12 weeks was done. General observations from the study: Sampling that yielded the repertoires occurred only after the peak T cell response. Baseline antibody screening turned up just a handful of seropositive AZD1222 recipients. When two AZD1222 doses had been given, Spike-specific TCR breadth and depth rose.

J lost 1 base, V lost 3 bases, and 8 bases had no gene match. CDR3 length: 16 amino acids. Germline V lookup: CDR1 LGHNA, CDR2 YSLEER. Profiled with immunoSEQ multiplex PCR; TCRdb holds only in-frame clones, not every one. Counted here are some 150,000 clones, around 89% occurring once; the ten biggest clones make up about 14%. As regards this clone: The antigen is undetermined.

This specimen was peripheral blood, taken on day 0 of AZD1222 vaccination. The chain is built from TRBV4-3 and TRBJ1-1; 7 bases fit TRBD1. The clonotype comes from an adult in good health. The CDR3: CASSQYRGTANTEAFF. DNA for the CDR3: TGCGCCAGCAGCCAGTACCGCGGGACAGCGAACACTGAAGCTTTCTTT.